These 14 T cell receptor beta chains were all obtained from the same sample, sequenced in a study of OX40 agonist ivuxolimab in advanced cancers. Some clones are missing from TCRdb's copy, which holds only in-frame ones; the method was immunoSEQ multiplex PCR. The data show fewer than 80,000 clones, 85% seen once. This sample comprised CD4+ or CD8+ T cells sorted from blood, obtained in a trial of the OX40 agonist ivuxolimab. The receptor set was obtained from an adult with an advanced solid tumor such as melanoma, head and neck, liver or kidney cancer.

This clone was detected only a few times. This chain uses TRBV6-1 with TRBJ1-3; D possibly corresponds to TRBD1 (6 bases). CDR1 and CDR2 from the germline V gene are MNHNS and SASEGT. V was shortened by 2 bases and J by 2 bases, with 19 bases between the two germline ends. The CDR3 is 18 residues long. CDR3 in amino acids: CASSEIRSGRGTGNTIYF. The CDR3 DNA follows: TGTGCCAGCAGTGAAATTAGATCCGGGAGGGGGACTGGAAACACCATATATTTT.

This rearrangement joins TRBV7-9 to TRBJ1-1; D not certain. The CDR3 runs to 13 residues. The V and J ends lost 0 bases and 6 bases respectively, with 8 bases between them. CDR1 is SEHNR, CDR2 FQNEAQ, per germline (reference sequence). CDR3 sequence: CASSLASGPEAFF. The CDR3 DNA follows: TGTGCCAGCAGCTTAGCCTCAGGTCCTGAAGCTTTCTTT.

The genes are TRBV27 and TRBJ1-2; the D gene is possibly TRBD1 (6 bases). Trimming took 4 bases from V and 2 from J, leaving 8 bases between them. The CDR3 extends over 13 amino acids. Germline assignment: CDR1 MNHEY and CDR2 SMNVEV (reference sequence). The CDR3 reads CASSSGVNYGYTF. The CDR3 DNA reads as TGTGCCAGCAGTTCAGGGGTGAACTATGGCTACACCTTC.

This sequence joins TRBV7-2 and TRBJ1-5; possible D gene TRBD1, 6 bases. CDR3 length: 15 amino acids. The germline CDR1 and CDR2 sequences are SGHTA and FQGNSA. Deletions cut 2 bases from V and 5 bases from J, with 13 bases between. CDR3 nucleotide sequence: TGTGCCAGCAGCTTACAGGGTGGGGGGCATCAGCCCCAGCATTTT. It encodes CASSLQGGGHQPQHF. Looking up the rest from reference TRBV7-2 and TRBJ1-5 gives the full variable domain: GAGVSQSPSNKVTEKGKDVELRCDPISGHTALYWYRQSLGQGLEFLIYFQGNSAPDKSGLPSDRFSAERTGGSVSTLTIQRTQQEDSAVYLCASSLQGGGHQPQHFGDGTRLSIL.

This chain uses TRBV7-2 with TRBJ2-3, with 13 bases matching TRBD2. This CDR3 comprises 16 residues. Germline V gene sequence: CDR1 SGHTA, CDR2 FQGNSA. V lost 1 base and J lost 5; bases outside the gene matches: 3. The CDR3 DNA reads as TGTGCCAGCAGCTTAGGGACTAGCGGGGGTATAGATACGCAGTATTTT. This sequence encodes CASSLGTSGGIDTQYF.

The V and J genes are TRBV11-2 and TRBJ2-7; 7 nucleotides line up with TRBD2. CDR1 and CDR2 from the germline V gene are SGHAT and FQNNGV. Unmatched junction bases numbered 7, after V lost 5 bases and J lost 0 bases. This CDR3 is 15 amino acids long. This CDR3 reads CASSRLSGVSYEQYF. In nucleotides, the CDR3 is TGTGCCAGCAGCCGGCTGAGCGGGGTCTCCTACGAGCAGTACTTC.

The genes are TRBV5-1 and TRBJ2-1, with TRBD1 matching 7 bases. CDR1 and CDR2 from the germline V gene are SGHRS and YFSETQ. The ends lost 6 bases at V and 5 bases at J; junction bases unmatched: 8. This CDR3 is 14 amino acids long. This chain's CDR3 is CASNSGTENNEQFF. CDR3 sequence (DNA): TGCGCCAGCAACTCCGGGACAGAGAACAATGAGCAGTTCTTC.

This clone has just one count. The chain combines TRBV2 with TRBJ2-7, with D perhaps being TRBD1 or TRBD2 (6 bases each). The V end lost 6 bases, the J end lost 2 bases, and 14 bases lay between the germline ends. Germline V gene sequence: CDR1 SNHLY, CDR2 FYNNEI. The CDR3 covers 14 residues. The CDR3 protein is CASRQQGGAYEQYF. In nucleotides, the CDR3 is TGTGCCAGCAGGCAACAGGGAGGCGCCTACGAGCAGTACTTC.

The chain employs TRBV27 and TRBJ1-1, with D maybe TRBD1 (6 bases). Germline CDR1 MNHEY, CDR2 SMNVEV (reference sequence). The V end was cut by 6 bases, the J end by 3 bases, with 11 bases between. The CDR3 sequence is 13 residues long. In DNA, the CDR3 is TGTGCCAGCAGACCACAGGGATACACTGAAGCTTTCTTT. Translating gives CASRPQGYTEAFF.

The chain couples TRBV2 to TRBJ1-2; no clear D. V was pared by 4 bases and J by 7 bases, with 10 bases between. This CDR3 is built from 12 residues. The germline gives CDR1 SNHLY, CDR2 FYNNEI. The CDR3 DNA follows: TGTGCCAGCAGTGTAGCCCGGGGTGGCTACACCTTC. Its protein is CASSVARGGYTF. The whole variable domain, filled in from reference TRBV2 and TRBJ1-2, reads EPEVTQTPSHQVTQMGQEVILRCVPISNHLYFYWYRQILGQKVEFLVSFYNNEISEKSEIFDDQFSVERPDGSNFTLKIRSTKLEDSAMYFCASSVARGGYTFGSGTRLTVV.

CDR3 region: CASSQTGTKGREAFF. CDR3 DNA: TGCGCCAGCAGCCAAACGGGGACAAAGGGGCGAGAAGCTTTCTTT. V is TRBV4-1 and J is TRBJ1-1; D might be TRBD1 (6 bases). V shed 2 bases and J shed 8 bases, with 18 bases lying between them. CDR1 is MGHRA, CDR2 YSYEKL, per germline. The CDR3 loop spans 15 amino acids.

The genes are TRBV4-3 and TRBJ2-5; 7 nucleotides agree with TRBD2. Germline V lookup: CDR1 LGHNA, CDR2 YSLEER. Trimming at V came to 0 bases and at J to 3 bases, leaving 4 bases not matched to a gene. CDR3 size: 15 residues. CDR3 in amino acids: CASSQDLRGKETQYF. The CDR3 nucleotides are TGCGCCAGCAGCCAAGACCTGCGGGGGAAAGAGACCCAGTACTTC.

The chain joins TRBV30 to TRBJ1-1; D might be TRBD1 (6 bases). The ends were cut back, 2 bases at V and 11 bases at J, with 15 bases in the middle. This CDR3 is 12 amino acids long. Germline assignment: CDR1 GTSNPN and CDR2 SVGIG (reference sequence). The DNA for the CDR3 is TGTGCCTGGAGTTGGGGGCGGGGTTCTGCTTTCTTT. It translates to CAWSWGRGSAFF.

In regard to this clone: The conserved phenylalanine or tryptophan normally closing the CDR3 is absent here, so this likely arose from a read error. This chain links TRBV30 with TRBJ1-2; D gene uncertain. Germline loops: CDR1 GTSNPN, CDR2 SVGIG (reference sequence). V dropped 2 bases and J dropped 2 bases, with 3 bases sitting between them. There are 11 residues in the CDR3. The CDR3 DNA reads TGTGCCTGGAGTTCGAACTATGGCTACACCCTC. Translation: CAWSSNYGYTL.